This T cell receptor beta chain was retrieved from a study of T cells expressing NK-cell markers. Study information: Sequencing covered eight donors, seven HCMV-seropositive and one seronegative. Study results and limitations: In several donors, these clonotypes also led the CD3+CD56-NKG2C+ fraction.

As for this clonotype: The antigen is undetermined.

Germline CDR1 is SGHNT and CDR2 is YENEEA. CDR3 length equals 17 residues. One entry per CDR3 protein, without DNA, is what TCRdb gives after re-calling the 5' RACE reads. The sample has approximately 150,000 distinct CDR3 sequences, and its top ten clones hold 12%. The sample taken for sequencing was blood T cells: a sorted CD56 or NKG2C T cell subset, CD4+ or CD8+ T cells, or bulk PBMC T cells (not recorded which). This TCR was recovered from a man between 18 and 29 years old in good health. The chain joins TRBV11-3 to TRBJ2-5; the TRBD1 assignment by TCRdb is unverifiable without DNA. CDR3 protein: CASSPRTGEAVGETQYF.